The entry that follows covers one T cell receptor beta chain sequence. Researchers sorted participants into cohorts using their self-reported clinical history. This record comes from a study of blood T cell repertoires in COVID-19. Study in general: Both acute and convalescent COVID-19 samples were obtained from the United States, Italy and Spain. PBMCs, B-cell-depleted T cells, or T cells were the source of the cDNA or gDNA that made up the material.

Original analysis: Reference gene primers were amplified, and this amplification served to estimate nucleated cell counts. Sequencing used immunoSEQ multiplex PCR; TCRdb keeps in-frame clones, though not all of them. V, J and clone size are taken as reported in that table, and D and trimming were inferred from the DNA itself. The repertoire holds approximately 290,000 clones, with around 90% as singletons. The sequence came from a woman between 18 and 29 years old with acute COVID-19. Material: PBMCs or T cells enriched from blood (not recorded which).

In DNA form, the CDR3 reads TGTGCCAGCAGCTCGGACAGGGAGCCTCACTCTGGAAACACCATATATTTT. Residues: CASSSDREPHSGNTIYF. The rearrangement uses TRBV7-8 and TRBJ1-3, with 8 bases lining up with TRBD1. V gave up 4 bases and J gave up 0 bases; unmatched junction bases: 8. The CDR3 length is 17 residues. Germline loops: CDR1 SGHVS, CDR2 FQNEAQ.